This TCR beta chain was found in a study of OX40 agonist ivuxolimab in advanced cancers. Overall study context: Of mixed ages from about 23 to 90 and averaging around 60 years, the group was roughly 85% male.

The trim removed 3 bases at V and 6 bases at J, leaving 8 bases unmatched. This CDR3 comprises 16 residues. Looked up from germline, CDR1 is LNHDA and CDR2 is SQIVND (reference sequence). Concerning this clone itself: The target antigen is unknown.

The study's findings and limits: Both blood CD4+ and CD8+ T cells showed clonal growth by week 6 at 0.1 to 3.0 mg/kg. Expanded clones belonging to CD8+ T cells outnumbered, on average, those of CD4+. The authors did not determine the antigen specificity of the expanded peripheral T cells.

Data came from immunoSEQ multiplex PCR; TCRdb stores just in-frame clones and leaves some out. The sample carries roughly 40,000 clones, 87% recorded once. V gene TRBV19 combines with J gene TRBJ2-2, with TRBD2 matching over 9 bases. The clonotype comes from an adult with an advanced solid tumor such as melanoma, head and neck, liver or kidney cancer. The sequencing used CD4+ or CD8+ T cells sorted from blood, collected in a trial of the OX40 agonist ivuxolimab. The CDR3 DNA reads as TGTGCCAGTAGTATCCTAGCGGGGAACATTGCCGGGGAGCTGTTTTTT. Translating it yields CASSILAGNIAGELFF.